Below are 20 T cell receptor beta chains sequenced from a single sample in a study of shared clonotypes between healthy human individuals (dated by TCRdb to the early 2020s). Library preparation employed the immunoSEQ multiplex PCR assay. This is the immuneACCESS table as TCRdb keeps it, with only in-frame sequences that have V and J called. A part of the clones is gone; compared with another copy, unresolved V genes explain less than half, and the rest is unexplained. The sample data list some 2.4 million clones, and 93% of these were observed just once. Around 0.4% of the sample goes to the ten largest clones. Source material: naive CD4+ T cells from PBMCs. The cell subset or site label, as the study defines it: CD45RA+ positively selected. The receptor source for this set is a man between 18 and 29 years old in good health. Some clones in this sample may be carry-over from other donors' samples.

The genes are TRBV5-4 and TRBJ2-1, with D tentatively TRBD2 (6 bases). V was pared by 4 bases and J by 4 bases, with 15 bases between. This CDR3 has 15 amino acids. Per germline, CDR1 SGHNT and CDR2 YYREEE (reference sequence). The CDR3 DNA sequence: TGTGCCAGCAGCCTCAGGAGGGGAGAGTACAATGAGCAGTTCTTC. It translates to CASSLRRGEYNEQFF.

The chain is built from TRBV18 and TRBJ1-1, with D maybe TRBD1 (5 bases). Trimming left V 3 bases short and J 6 bases short, with 17 bases between. Germline V gene lookup returns CDR1 KGHSH and CDR2 LQKENI. The CDR3 consists of 15 residues. The CDR3 region is CASSPRDLTLAEAFF. CDR3 bases: TGTGCCAGCTCACCCCGGGACCTTACGTTGGCTGAAGCTTTCTTT.

The chain recombines TRBV18 with TRBJ1-2; D gene uncertain. In germline, CDR1 is KGHSH, CDR2 LQKENI. The length of the CDR3 is 12 residues. V was cut by 5 bases and J by 5 bases, with 9 bases left in between. The CDR3 sequence: CASSSGAYGYTF. The CDR3 coding sequence is TGTGCCAGCTCATCCGGTGCTTATGGCTACACCTTC.

J is TRBJ1-2 and V is TRBV5-1; 10 bases match TRBD1. CDR1 is SGHRS and CDR2 is YFSETQ in the germline V gene. The CDR3 covers 17 residues. Trimming cost V 2 bases and J 2 bases; bases outside gene matches: 9. DNA of the CDR3: TGCGCCAGCAGCTTCCGAAGTCCGGGACAGGGGAACTATGGCTACACCTTC. It is translated as CASSFRSPGQGNYGYTF.

The chain recombines TRBV5-4 with TRBJ2-7; TRBD2 might be the D (5 bases). This CDR3 spans 12 amino acids. V gave up 4 bases and J gave up 6 bases, with 11 bases separating them. Germline V gene lookup returns CDR1 SGHNT and CDR2 YYREEE (reference sequence). Here the CDR3 reads CASSQRSGEQYF. Written as DNA, the CDR3 is TGTGCCAGCAGCCAACGAAGCGGCGAGCAGTACTTC.

On this clone itself: Other DNA sequences in the sample encode the same CDR3. The chain uses TRBV6-5 and TRBJ2-2; weak D call: TRBD1 (5 bases). This CDR3 is built from 14 residues. V dropped 3 bases and J dropped 3 bases, with 8 bases sitting between them. Germline V gene data show CDR1 as MNHEY and CDR2 as SVGAGI. The CDR3 sequence: CASSYRQYTGELFF. The CDR3, as DNA: TGTGCCAGCAGTTATAGACAGTACACCGGGGAGCTGTTTTTT.

V gene TRBV5-1 combines with J gene TRBJ1-4; D is ambiguous. The CDR3 is 14 residues long. Germline loops: CDR1 SGHRS, CDR2 YFSETQ. With 0 bases removed from V and 1 base from J, the gap between germline ends came to 4 bases. The CDR3 loop is CASSLGLTNEKLFF. DNA of the CDR3: TGCGCCAGCAGCTTGGGGTTAACTAATGAAAAACTGTTTTTT.

This rearrangement joins TRBV5-4 to TRBJ2-1; D may match TRBD1 or TRBD2 (7 bases each). CDR3 length: 14 residues. The germline V gene has CDR1 SGHNT and CDR2 YYREEE (reference sequence). The ends were cut back, 6 bases at V and 6 bases at J, with 16 bases in the middle. CDR3: CASTAGGGSNEQFF. CDR3 bases: TGTGCCAGCACCGCAGGGGGGGGGAGCAATGAGCAGTTCTTC.

The CDR3: CASSYQGGSSYNEQFF. CDR3 DNA: TGCGCCAGCAGCTACCAGGGGGGGAGCTCCTACAATGAGCAGTTCTTC. The chain recombines TRBV5-1 with TRBJ2-1, with D perhaps matching TRBD1 or TRBD2 (7 bases each). The V end was cut by 3 bases, the J end by 0 bases, with 13 bases between. The CDR3 length is 16 residues. Germline assignment: CDR1 SGHRS and CDR2 YFSETQ.

The J gene is TRBJ2-3, the V gene TRBV5-1, with 7 bases that match TRBD1. Germline-derived CDR1 and CDR2 are SGHRS and YFSETQ. The CDR3 has 15 residues. Trimming at V came to 1 base and at J to 4 bases, leaving 6 bases not matched to a gene. CDR3 amino acids: CASSLRDSDPDTQYF. CDR3 DNA sequence: TGCGCCAGCAGCTTGCGGGACAGTGACCCAGATACGCAGTATTTT.

The gene calls are TRBV7-9 and TRBJ2-1; D possibly matches TRBD1 or TRBD2 (7 bases each). Trimming removed 5 bases from V and 5 bases from J, with 25 bases in between. There are 18 residues in the CDR3. The germline V gene encodes CDR1 SEHNR and CDR2 FQNEAQ (reference sequence). CDR3 nucleotides: TGTGCCAGCAGCCCGCGCGTGGGAGCAGGGGGGGTTCACAATGAGCAGTTCTTC. Translated: CASSPRVGAGGVHNEQFF.

V usage is TRBV9 and J usage is TRBJ2-1; 8 bases match TRBD2. Germline-derived CDR1 and CDR2 are SGDLS and YYNGEE. V dropped 4 bases and J dropped 2; count of bases not matched to a gene: 5. The CDR3 contains 15 residues. The CDR3 region has the DNA TGTGCCAGCAGCCCCGGGGGGGAAACCTACAATGAGCAGTTCTTC. It is translated as CASSPGGETYNEQFF.

With respect to this clone: Other DNA sequences from this sample encode an identical CDR3 as well. The V and J genes are TRBV18 and TRBJ1-1; D remains unclear. The germline gives CDR1 KGHSH, CDR2 LQKENI. CDR3 length equals 13 residues. V dropped 2 bases and J dropped 1 base, with 5 bases sitting between them. For the CDR3, the DNA is TGTGCCAGCTCACCAGGGGAGAACACTGAAGCTTTCTTT. Amino acids: CASSPGENTEAFF.

Concerning this clone: Other DNA sequences in this specimen translate into the identical CDR3. V usage is TRBV5-1 and J usage is TRBJ2-1, with TRBD2 identical over 11 bases. There are 15 residues in the CDR3. Germline V gene lookup returns CDR1 SGHRS and CDR2 YFSETQ. J lost 6 bases, V lost 2 bases, and 4 bases had no gene match. In nucleotides, the CDR3 is TGCGCCAGCAGCTTACGGCTAGCGGGAGGCAATGAGCAGTTCTTC. As protein: CASSLRLAGGNEQFF.

On this clone: Distinct nucleotide sequences in the sample also encode this CDR3. This chain connects TRBV5-4 to TRBJ1-2; 8 nucleotides match TRBD1. V shed 0 bases, J shed 3 bases, and the junction held 4 bases outside the gene matches. CDR1 is SGHNT and CDR2 is YYREEE in the germline V gene (reference sequence). The CDR3 totals 15 residues. Written as DNA, the CDR3 is TGTGCCAGCAGCTTGGGGACAGGGAGAGACTATGGCTACACCTTC. Translating gives CASSLGTGRDYGYTF.

This chain links TRBV6-5 with TRBJ2-2; 12 positions match TRBD2. V dropped 0 bases and J dropped 6; count of bases not matched to a gene: 2. The CDR3 covers 16 residues. Germline values: CDR1 MNHEY, CDR2 SVGAGI. Here the CDR3 reads CASSYSASGRAGELFF. CDR3 DNA: TGTGCCAGCAGTTACTCGGCTAGCGGGAGGGCCGGGGAGCTGTTTTTT.

V usage is TRBV1 and J usage is TRBJ2-7. TRBV1 is listed as a pseudogene. The CDR3 is 15 amino acids. The CDR3 nucleotides are TGCACCAGCAGCCATAATTTCGCCTTATTCCACGAGCAGTACTTC. Its translation is CTSSHNFALFHEQYF.

Worth noting for this clone: The same CDR3 also results from other DNA sequences found in this sample. The chain employs TRBV19 and TRBJ1-5, with 7 bases fitting TRBD1. V was pared by 3 bases and J by 7 bases, with 3 bases of the junction left unmatched. CDR3 length equals 13 residues. Germline lookup yields CDR1 LNHDA and CDR2 SQIVND (reference sequence). CDR3 DNA sequence: TGTGCCAGTAGTATCGACAGGGTCCAGCCCCAGCATTTT. Translation: CASSIDRVQPQHF.

The chain employs TRBV19 and TRBJ1-2, with 7 bases identical to TRBD1. CDR3 length: 14 residues. The V gene end was trimmed by 7 bases and the J gene end by 2 bases; junction bases not matched to a gene: 7. The germline V gene has CDR1 LNHDA and CDR2 SQIVND (reference sequence). CDR3 region: CASTPTGSNYGYTF. For the CDR3, the DNA is TGTGCCAGTACTCCGACAGGGAGCAACTATGGCTACACCTTC. Full variable domain (missing parts from reference TRBV19 and TRBJ1-2): DGGITQSPKYLFRKEGQNVTLSCEQNLNHDAMYWYRQDPGQGLRLIYYSQIVNDFQKGDIAEGYSVSREKKESFPLTVTSAQKNPTAFYLCASTPTGSNYGYTFGSGTRLTVV.

The chain uses TRBV6-5 and TRBJ1-2; D is uncertain. Trimming shortened V by 6 bases and J by 1 base, and 9 bases separated the two germline ends. This CDR3 is 13 amino acids long. Germline V gives CDR1 MNHEY, CDR2 SVGAGI. This CDR3 is CASSPRNNYGYTF. The CDR3 region has the DNA TGTGCCAGCAGCCCCAGGAATAACTATGGCTACACCTTC.